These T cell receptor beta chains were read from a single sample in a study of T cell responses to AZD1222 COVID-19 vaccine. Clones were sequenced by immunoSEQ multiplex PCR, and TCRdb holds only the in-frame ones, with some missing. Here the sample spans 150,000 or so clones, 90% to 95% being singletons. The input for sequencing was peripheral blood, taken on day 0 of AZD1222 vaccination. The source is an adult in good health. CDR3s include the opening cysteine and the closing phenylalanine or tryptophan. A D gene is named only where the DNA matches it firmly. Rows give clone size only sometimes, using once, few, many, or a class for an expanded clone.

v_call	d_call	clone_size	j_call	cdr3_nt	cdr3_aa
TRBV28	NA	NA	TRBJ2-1	TGTGCCAGCAGTTTTTATAGCTCCTACAATGAGCAGTTCTTC	CASSFYSSYNEQFF
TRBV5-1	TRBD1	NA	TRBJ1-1	TGCGCCAGCAGCGGAAGGACAGGGGGGAACACTGAAGCTTTCTTT	CASSGRTGGNTEAFF
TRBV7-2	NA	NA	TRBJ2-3	TGTGCCAGCAGTTCGCGTCAGATTAGCACAGATACGCAGTATTTT	CASSSRQISTDTQYF
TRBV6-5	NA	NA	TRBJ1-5	TGTGCCAGCAGTTCCAGGTACACTCAGCCCCAGCATTTT	CASSSRYTQPQHF
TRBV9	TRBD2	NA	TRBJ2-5	TGTGCCAGCAGCGGGACTAGCATAGGGGAGACCCAGTACTTC	CASSGTSIGETQYF
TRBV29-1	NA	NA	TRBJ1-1	TGCAGCGTAAATTTAGCGGGGACTGAAGCTTTCTTT	CSVNLAGTEAFF
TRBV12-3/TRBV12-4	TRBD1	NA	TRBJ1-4	TGTGCCAGCAGACAGGGGGAGGAAAAACTGTTTTTT	CASRQGEEKLFF
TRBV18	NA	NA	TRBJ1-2	TGTGCCAGCTCACCATCTCCCCTGGAGAACTATGGCTACACCTTC	CASSPSPLENYGYTF
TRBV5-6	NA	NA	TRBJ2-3	TGTGCCAGCAGCTTGGGCCCCAAACTGAGCACAGATACGCAGTATTTT	CASSLGPKLSTDTQYF
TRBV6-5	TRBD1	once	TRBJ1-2	TGTGCCAGCAGGGAGGGACAGGGCTATGGCTACACCTTC	CASREGQGYGYTF
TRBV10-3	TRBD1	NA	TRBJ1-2	TGTGCCATCCGACCAGGTGAGGGGGCTGATGGCTACACCTTC	CAIRPGEGADGYTF
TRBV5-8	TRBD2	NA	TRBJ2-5	TGTGCCAGCAGCTTGGGCCTAGCGGGGGGGAAGGAGACCCAGTACTTC	CASSLGLAGGKETQYF
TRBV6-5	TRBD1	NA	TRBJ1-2	TGTGCCAGCAGGTGGGACAGGGGAAACTATGGCTACACCTTC	CASRWDRGNYGYTF
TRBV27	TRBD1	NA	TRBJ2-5	TGTGCCAGCAGTAAGTACCCGGGACAGCACTTCCAAGAGACCCAGTACTTC	CASSKYPGQHFQETQYF
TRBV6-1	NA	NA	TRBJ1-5	TGTGCCAGCAGTGAATCGACAGTGAATCAGCCCCAGCATTTT	CASSESTVNQPQHF
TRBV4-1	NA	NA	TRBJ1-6	TGCGCCAGCAGCCAACGGACAGAGAGCTCCTATAATTCACCCCTCCACTTT	CASSQRTESSYNSPLHF
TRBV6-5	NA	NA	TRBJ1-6	TGTGCCAGCAGCCCCGTGCCCTATAATTCACCCCTCCACTTT	CASSPVPYNSPLHF
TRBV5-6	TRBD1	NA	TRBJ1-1	TGTGCCAGCAGCCAGGTTATCGACAGGGCCACTGAAGCTTTCTTT	CASSQVIDRATEAFF
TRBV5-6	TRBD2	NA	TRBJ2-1	TGTGCCAGCAGCTTGGCCCCGGGACTAGCGACCTTCAATGAGCAGTTCTTC	CASSLAPGLATFNEQFF
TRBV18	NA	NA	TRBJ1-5	TGTGCCAGCTCAAGCCAGGTACGTGAACCCCAGCATTTT	CASSSQVREPQHF
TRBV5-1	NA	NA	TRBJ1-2	TGCGCCAGCAGCTTACAGGCGACGGATGGCTACACCTTC	CASSLQATDGYTF
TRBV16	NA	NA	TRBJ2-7	TGTGCCAGCAGCCTCGATAGGTCCGAGCAGTACTTC	CASSLDRSEQYF
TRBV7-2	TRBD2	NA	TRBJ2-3	TGTGCCAGCAGCTTAGTAGCGGGGGCGGGAGATACGCAGTATTTT	CASSLVAGAGDTQYF
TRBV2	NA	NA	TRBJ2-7	TGTGCCATCCGGGACCCGATGGAGTACGAGCAGTACTTC	CAIRDPMEYEQYF
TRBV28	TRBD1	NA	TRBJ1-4	TGTGCCAGCAGTGTCCCGGGACAGGGGAATGAAAAACTGTTTTTT	CASSVPGQGNEKLFF
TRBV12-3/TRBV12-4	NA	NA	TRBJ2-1	TGTGCCAGCAGTCCACTAGCATACAATGAGCAGTTCTTC	CASSPLAYNEQFF
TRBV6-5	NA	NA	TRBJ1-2	TGTGCCAGCACCAACAGGGAGAGAGGCTACACCTTC	CASTNRERGYTF
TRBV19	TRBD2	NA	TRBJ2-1	TGTGCCAGTAGTTCACGTGGCCCTAGCGGGGGGGATTTTTATGAGCAGTTCTTC	CASSSRGPSGGDFYEQFF
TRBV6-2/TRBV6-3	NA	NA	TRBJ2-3	TGTGCCAGCAACCCTAAGGGGACAGATACGCAGTATTTT	CASNPKGTDTQYF
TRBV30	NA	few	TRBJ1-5	TGTGCCTGGAGTGACCCCAGGAACAATCAGCCCCAGCATTTT	CAWSDPRNNQPQHF
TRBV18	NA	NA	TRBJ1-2	TGTGCCAGCTCGCTTTCCGGGACGGACAACTATGGCTACACCTTC	CASSLSGTDNYGYTF
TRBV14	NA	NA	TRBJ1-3	TGTGCCAGTACCGGGGGCGCGAGCTCTGGAAACACCATATATTTT	CASTGGASSGNTIYF
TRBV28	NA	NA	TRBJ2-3	TGTGCCAGCAGTTTACTTGCGGCAGGCACAGATACGCAGTATTTT	CASSLLAAGTDTQYF
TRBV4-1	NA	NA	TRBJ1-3	TGCGCCAGCAGCCAAGATGGGCGCGTGGGAAACACCATATATTTT	CASSQDGRVGNTIYF
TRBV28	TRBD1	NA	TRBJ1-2	TGTGCCAGCAGTTTAATAGGGGCCCAGGGGGATATTAATGGCTACACCTTC	CASSLIGAQGDINGYTF
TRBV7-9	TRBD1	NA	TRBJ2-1	TGTGCCAGCAGGGCCCGGGACAGGGGGCTAAAAGGGCAGGATGAGCAGTTCTTC	CASRARDRGLKGQDEQFF
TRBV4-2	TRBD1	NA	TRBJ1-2	TGTGCCAGCAGCCAAGATGACCCACGAGGGGGCGAAGTCGGGGGCTACACCTTC	CASSQDDPRGGEVGGYTF
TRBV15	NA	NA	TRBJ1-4	TGTGCCACCAGCAGAGTTACAACTAATGAAAAACTGTTTTTT	CATSRVTTNEKLFF
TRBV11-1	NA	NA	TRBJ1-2	TGTGCCAGCAGCTTAAAAGAGAACTATGGCTACACCTTC	CASSLKENYGYTF
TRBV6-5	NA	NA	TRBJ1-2	TGTGCCAGCACCCGGGCGGGGGCGAACTATGGCTACACCTTC	CASTRAGANYGYTF
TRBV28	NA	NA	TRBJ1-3	TGTGCCAGCACCCCACCTGGAAACACCATATATTTT	CASTPPGNTIYF
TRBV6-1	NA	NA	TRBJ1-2	TGTGCCACCAGAGCAGAGGGGTTTAACTATGGCTACACCTTC	CATRAEGFNYGYTF
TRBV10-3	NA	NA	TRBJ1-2	TGTGCCATCAGTGAGGTCAAGGGCTACACCTTC	CAISEVKGYTF
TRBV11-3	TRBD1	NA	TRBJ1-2	TGTGCCAGCAGTCAGACAGGGGTGGTTGGCTACACCTTC	CASSQTGVVGYTF
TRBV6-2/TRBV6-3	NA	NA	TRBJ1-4	TGTGCCAGCAGTCTCTACCGCGGTCGGGGCCCAGAGGAAAAACTGTTTTTT	CASSLYRGRGPEEKLFF
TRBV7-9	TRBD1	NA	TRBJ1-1	TGTGCCAGCACCCGACAGGGTAGCTCTGAAGCTTTCTTT	CASTRQGSSEAFF
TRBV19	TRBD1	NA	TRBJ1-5	TGTGCCAGTCACCAGGGGGCCCAGCCCCAGCATTTT	CASHQGAQPQHF
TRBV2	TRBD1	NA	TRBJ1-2	TGTGCCAGCAGTGCCCAGGGGGCTAGCTATGGCTACACCTTC	CASSAQGASYGYTF
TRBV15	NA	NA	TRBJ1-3	TGTGCCACCAGCATAGACAGATACTCTGGAAACACCATATATTTT	CATSIDRYSGNTIYF
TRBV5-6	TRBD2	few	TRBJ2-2	TGTGCCAGCAGCTTGTCCCCTAGCGGGGTTGACACCGGGGAGCTGTTTTTT	CASSLSPSGVDTGELFF
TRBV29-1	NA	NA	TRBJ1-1	TGCAGCGGCCATTGGGAACCGAACACTGAAGCTTTCTTT	CSGHWEPNTEAFF
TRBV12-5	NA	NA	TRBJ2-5	TGTGCTAGTGTTCGGGGCTACCAAGAGACCCAGTACTTC	CASVRGYQETQYF
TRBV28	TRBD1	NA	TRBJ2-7	TGTGCCAGCAGTTCGACAGGGCCCACCTACGAGCAGTACTTC	CASSSTGPTYEQYF
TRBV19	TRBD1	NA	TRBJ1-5	TGTGCCAGTATAACATGGACAGGGACTCTTTCGCCCCAGCATTTT	CASITWTGTLSPQHF